Each of the 19 T cell receptor beta chains below was sequenced from the same sample in a study of preoperative IRX-2 immunotherapy in early breast cancer. Treatment in this sample: preoperative locoregional IRX-2 cytokine immunotherapy. Sequencing used immunoSEQ multiplex PCR; TCRdb keeps in-frame clones, though not all of them. The sample yields approximately 30,000 clones, around nine tenths seen once. The source material was tumor tissue, sampled after IRX-2 immunotherapy. These receptors were taken from a human donor with breast cancer.

The CDR3 reads CASGDRGTGNTIYF. The CDR3 coding sequence is TGTGCCAGCGGTGACCGCGGCACTGGAAACACCATATATTTT. The chain links TRBV6-8 to TRBJ1-3; D gene ambiguous. The CDR3 has 14 amino acids. Germline CDR1 reads MNHGY; CDR2 reads SAAAGT. Trimming took 8 bases from V and 2 from J, leaving 13 bases between them.

This chain connects TRBV6-8 to TRBJ2-6; tentative D call: TRBD1 (6 bases). The V and J ends lost 2 bases and 4 bases respectively, with 15 bases between them. Per germline, CDR1 MNHGY and CDR2 SAAAGT. This CDR3 is 17 amino acids long. CDR3 bases: TGTGCCAGCAGTTACCCTACAGGGAGTGGCGGGGCCAACGTCCTGACTTTC. Translating gives CASSYPTGSGGANVLTF.

The chain recombines TRBV10-3 with TRBJ1-2, with a possible D match to TRBD1 (5 bases). The CDR3 is 13 residues long. Looked up from germline, CDR1 is ENHRY and CDR2 is SYGVKD. Trimming cost V 2 bases and J 8 bases, with 12 bases left between them. In nucleotides, the CDR3 is TGTGCCATCAGTGAGGGCAGGGCCGGGGGCTACACCTTC. Its protein product is CAISEGRAGGYTF.

The gene calls are TRBV6-8 and TRBJ1-2, with a possible D match to TRBD1 (6 bases). Germline V gives CDR1 MNHGY, CDR2 SAAAGT. Trimming pared 10 bases from V and 2 bases from J, leaving 14 bases between. This CDR3 comprises 13 residues. CDR3 protein: CAISWDNNYGYTF. As DNA, the CDR3 is TGTGCCATCTCATGGGACAACAACTATGGCTACACCTTC.

V gene TRBV6-8 combines with J gene TRBJ1-3; 7 nucleotides line up with TRBD1. Germline V gene data show CDR1 as MNHGY and CDR2 as SAAAGT. This CDR3 has 15 residues. The V and J ends lost 6 bases and 0 bases, in that order; junction bases with no gene match: 5. The CDR3 bases are TGTGCCAGCAGCGCGGGACAGAGCTCTGGAAACACCATATATTTT. Its protein is CASSAGQSSGNTIYF.

The chain is built from TRBV7-5 and TRBJ2-3. TRBV7-5 is a documented pseudogene. The CDR3 has 15 residues. DNA for the CDR3: TGTGCCAGCAGCCCTGGGGGCGGCGGGGAAGATACGCAGTATTTT. Residues: CASSPGGGGEDTQYF.

The genes are TRBV7-6 and TRBJ2-2; TRBD2 might be the D (6 bases). CDR1 is SGHVS and CDR2 is FNYEAQ in the germline V gene. Trimming left V 2 bases short and J 0 bases short, with 7 bases between. This CDR3 has 15 amino acids. CDR3 sequence reads: CASSLLASNTGELFF. DNA of the CDR3: TGTGCCAGCAGCTTACTAGCGTCGAACACCGGGGAGCTGTTTTTT.

The chain recombines TRBV2 with TRBJ2-1; D may be TRBD1 (5 bases). Germline values: CDR1 SNHLY, CDR2 FYNNEI. This CDR3 comprises 13 residues. V gave up 5 bases and J gave up 3 bases, with 8 bases separating them. The CDR3 region has the DNA TGTGCCAGCAGTCTAGGACACTACAATGAGCAGTTCTTC. Translating gives CASSLGHYNEQFF.

The rearrangement joins TRBV30 to TRBJ1-5; D possibly corresponds to TRBD1 (5 bases). V was cut by 0 bases and J by 6 bases, with 9 bases left in between. CDR1 and CDR2 from the germline V gene are GTSNPN and SVGIG (reference sequence). The CDR3 is 13 residues long. The CDR3 spells CAWSVGLGQPQHF. The CDR3 DNA reads TGTGCCTGGAGTGTGGGACTAGGTCAGCCCCAGCATTTT.

The chain recombines TRBV23-1 with TRBJ2-2, with D perhaps assigned TRBD1 or TRBD2 (5 bases each). TRBV23-1 is an open reading frame, and its role is uncertain. V was trimmed by 6 bases and J by 1 base, leaving 18 bases between them. The CDR3 is made up of 17 amino acids. This chain's CDR3 is CASSLIDGTMNTGELFF. CDR3 coding DNA: TGCGCCAGCAGCTTAATTGACGGGACGATGAACACCGGGGAGCTGTTTTTT.

The genes are TRBV6-4 and TRBJ1-3; D may be TRBD1 (5 bases). The V end was cut by 5 bases, the J end by 0 bases, with 14 bases between. Germline lookup yields CDR1 MRHNA and CDR2 SNTAGT. This CDR3 has 16 residues. The CDR3 bases are TGTGCCAGCAGTAGGGCCGCAGGGTCCTCTGGAAACACCATATATTTT. It specifies CASSRAAGSSGNTIYF.

The chain combines TRBV7-4 with TRBJ1-2, with D unresolved. The CDR3 sequence is 13 residues long. The germline V and J ends were trimmed by 6 bases and 5 bases, with 13 bases remaining between them. Per the germline V gene, CDR1 is SGHVT and CDR2 is SQSDAQ. The CDR3 sequence: CASSFGPSYGYTF. The CDR3 DNA follows: TGTGCCAGCAGTTTTGGACCTTCTTATGGCTACACCTTC. Filled out from reference TRBV7-4 and TRBJ1-2, the complete variable domain reads GAGVSQSPRYKVAKRGRDVALRCDSISGHVTLYWYRQTLGQGSEVLTYSQSDAQRDKSGRPSGRFSAERPERSVSTLKIQRTEQGDSAVYLCASSFGPSYGYTFGSGTRLTVV.

The V call is TRBV30, the J call TRBJ1-2, with D unclear. The CDR3 loop spans 14 amino acids. CDR1 and CDR2 from the germline V gene are GTSNPN and SVGIG (reference sequence). V was shortened by 0 bases and J by 8 bases, with 16 bases between the two germline ends. CDR3 DNA sequence: TGTGCCTGGAGTGTACTCCCCACCCATGGGGGCTACACCTTC. This encodes CAWSVLPTHGGYTF.

V is TRBV11-3 and J is TRBJ1-1, with TRBD1 as a possible D gene (5 bases). Trimming left V 5 bases short and J 4 bases short, with 17 bases between. The CDR3 loop spans 15 amino acids. Germline CDR1 and CDR2: SGHNT and YENEEA. The CDR3 DNA follows: TGTGCCAGCAGCCCGACGGGGGGGATTTCCACTGAAGCTTTCTTT. This translates into CASSPTGGISTEAFF. Based on the CDR3 plus reference TRBV11-3 and TRBJ1-1, the full variable domain is EAGVVQSPRYKIIEKKQPVAFWCNPISGHNTLYWYLQNLGQGPELLIRYENEEAVDDSQLPKDRFSAERLKGVDSTLKIQPAELGDSAVYLCASSPTGGISTEAFFGQGTRLTVV.

V gene TRBV1 combines with J gene TRBJ1-5. TRBV1 is described as a pseudogene. The CDR3 is 14 residues long. In nucleotides, the CDR3 is TGCGCCAGCAGCCAAACGAGGGATCATCAGCCCCAGCATTTT. Translating it yields CASSQTRDHQPQHF.

The chain carries TRBV18 and TRBJ1-2; no clear D gene. Germline assignment: CDR1 KGHSH and CDR2 LQKENI. With 3 bases removed from V and 6 bases from J, the gap between germline ends came to 8 bases. The CDR3 has 12 residues. CDR3 bases: TGTGCCAGCTCACCGGGTGGTAATGGCTACACCTTC. Encoded protein: CASSPGGNGYTF.

V is TRBV6-8 and J is TRBJ2-4; 10 bases map to TRBD2. Germline CDR1 reads MNHGY; CDR2 reads SAAAGT. The CDR3 is made up of 15 amino acids. The junction had 5 bases not matched to a gene; V was cut back by 5 bases and J by 4 bases. The DNA for the CDR3 is TGTGCCAGCAGTACGAGGACTAGCGGAAAAAACATTCAGTACTTC. Translation: CASSTRTSGKNIQYF.

The CDR3 sequence is CASSIGQGTNTIYF. DNA for the CDR3: TGTGCCAGTAGTATCGGACAGGGGACAAACACCATATATTTT. This chain joins TRBV19 and TRBJ1-3; 9 bases align to TRBD1. V lost 3 bases to trimming and J lost 6 bases; unmatched junction nucleotides: 3. This CDR3 spans 14 amino acids. Germline CDR1 reads LNHDA; CDR2 reads SQIVND (reference sequence).

A remark on this clone: The same CDR3 also results from other DNA sequences found in this sample. The chain has TRBV18 and TRBJ2-7; TRBD1 aligns across 7 bases. Germline CDR1 KGHSH, CDR2 LQKENI. This CDR3 region has 14 residues. The ends lost 6 bases at V and 2 bases at J; junction bases unmatched: 7. The DNA of the CDR3 is TGTGCCAGCTCCCCTAGACAGGGAACCTACGAGCAGTACGTC. It yields the protein CASSPRQGTYEQYV.